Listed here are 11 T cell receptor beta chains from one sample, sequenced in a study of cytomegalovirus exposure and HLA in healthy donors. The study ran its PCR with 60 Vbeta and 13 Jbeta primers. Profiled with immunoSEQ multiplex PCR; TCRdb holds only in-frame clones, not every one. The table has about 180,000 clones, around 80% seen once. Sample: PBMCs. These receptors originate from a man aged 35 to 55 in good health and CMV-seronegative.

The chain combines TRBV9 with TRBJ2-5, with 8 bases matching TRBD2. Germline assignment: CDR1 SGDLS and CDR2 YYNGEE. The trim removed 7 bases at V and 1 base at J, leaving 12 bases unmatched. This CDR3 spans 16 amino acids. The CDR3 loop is CASSAGGRGFQETQYF. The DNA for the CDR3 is TGTGCCAGCTCCGCGGGGGGTCGGGGGTTCCAAGAGACCCAGTACTTC.

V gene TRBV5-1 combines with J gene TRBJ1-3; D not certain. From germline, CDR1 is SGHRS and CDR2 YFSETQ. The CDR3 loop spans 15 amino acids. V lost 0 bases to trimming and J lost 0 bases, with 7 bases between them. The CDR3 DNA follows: TGCGCCAGCAGCTTGGCCCCAGACTCTGGAAACACCATATATTTT. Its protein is CASSLAPDSGNTIYF.

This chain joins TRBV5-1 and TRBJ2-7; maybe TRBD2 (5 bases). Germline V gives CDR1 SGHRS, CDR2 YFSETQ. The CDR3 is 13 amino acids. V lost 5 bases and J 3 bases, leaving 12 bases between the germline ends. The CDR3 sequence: CASSFRGFYEQYF. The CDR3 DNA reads TGCGCCAGCAGTTTTCGGGGTTTCTACGAGCAGTACTTC.

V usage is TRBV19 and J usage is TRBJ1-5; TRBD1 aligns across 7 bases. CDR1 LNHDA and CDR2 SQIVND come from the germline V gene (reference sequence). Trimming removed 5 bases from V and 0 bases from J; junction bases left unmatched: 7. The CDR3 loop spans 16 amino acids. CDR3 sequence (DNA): TGTGCCAGTAGTCTACTGACAGGGTATAGCAATCAGCCCCAGCATTTT. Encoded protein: CASSLLTGYSNQPQHF. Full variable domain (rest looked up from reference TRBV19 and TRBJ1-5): DGGITQSPKYLFRKEGQNVTLSCEQNLNHDAMYWYRQDPGQGLRLIYYSQIVNDFQKGDIAEGYSVSREKKESFPLTVTSAQKNPTAFYLCASSLLTGYSNQPQHFGDGTRLSIL.

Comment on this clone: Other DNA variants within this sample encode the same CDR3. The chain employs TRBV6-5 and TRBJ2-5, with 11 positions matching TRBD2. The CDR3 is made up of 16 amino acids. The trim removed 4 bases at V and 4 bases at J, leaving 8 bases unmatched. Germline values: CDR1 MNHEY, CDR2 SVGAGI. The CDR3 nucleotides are TGTGCCAGCAGTTTAGTAGCGGGGGGGCCGGGAGAGACCCAGTACTTC. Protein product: CASSLVAGGPGETQYF.

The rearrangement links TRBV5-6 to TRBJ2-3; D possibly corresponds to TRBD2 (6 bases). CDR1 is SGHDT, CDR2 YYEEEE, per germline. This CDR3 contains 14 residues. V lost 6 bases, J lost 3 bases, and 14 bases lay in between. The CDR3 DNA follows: TGTGCCAGCACCCGGAGGGAGATAACAGATACGCAGTATTTT. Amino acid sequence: CASTRREITDTQYF.

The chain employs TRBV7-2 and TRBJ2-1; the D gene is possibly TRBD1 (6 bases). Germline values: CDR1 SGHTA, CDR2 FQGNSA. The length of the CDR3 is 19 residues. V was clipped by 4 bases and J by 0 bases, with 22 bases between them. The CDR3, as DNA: TGTGCCAGCAGCTCCCCCAGGGGCCGGACACTTAGCTCCTACAATGAGCAGTTCTTC. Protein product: CASSSPRGRTLSSYNEQFF.

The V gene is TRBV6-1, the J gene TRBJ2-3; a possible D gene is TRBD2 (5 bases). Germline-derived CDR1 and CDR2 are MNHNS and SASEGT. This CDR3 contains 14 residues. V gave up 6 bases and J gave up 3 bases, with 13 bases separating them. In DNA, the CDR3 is TGTGCCAGCAGGGCACTTGGCGGGACAGATACGCAGTATTTT. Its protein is CASRALGGTDTQYF.

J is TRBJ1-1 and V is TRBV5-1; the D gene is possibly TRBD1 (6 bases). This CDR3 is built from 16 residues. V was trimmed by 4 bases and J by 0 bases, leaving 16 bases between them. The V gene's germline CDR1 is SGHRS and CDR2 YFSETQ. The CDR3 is CASSPDRPFMNTEAFF. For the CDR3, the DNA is TGCGCCAGCAGCCCGGACAGACCCTTCATGAACACTGAAGCTTTCTTT.

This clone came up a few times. CDR3 coding DNA: TGCGCCAGCAGTACGCCGGGACAGGAGACCACAGATACGCAGTATTTT. Protein sequence: CASSTPGQETTDTQYF. The V gene is TRBV23-1, the J gene TRBJ2-3, with 8 bases lining up with TRBD1. TRBV23-1 is given ORF status, its function remaining uncertain. After removal of 5 bases from V and 2 bases from J, the junction contained 9 bases not matched to a gene. This CDR3 has 16 residues.

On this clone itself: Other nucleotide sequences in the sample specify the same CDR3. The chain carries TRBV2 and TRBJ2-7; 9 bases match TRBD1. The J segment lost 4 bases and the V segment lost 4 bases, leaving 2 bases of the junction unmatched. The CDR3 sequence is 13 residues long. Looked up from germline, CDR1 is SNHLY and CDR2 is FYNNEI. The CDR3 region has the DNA TGTGCCAGCAGTGCCGGGACAGGGTACGAGCAGTACTTC. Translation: CASSAGTGYEQYF.